A selection of T cell receptor beta chains follows, all from one sample in a study of CXCR3 chemokines and chemotherapy response in bladder cancer. Via MiXCR, TCRdb re-called the PCR reads, giving one row per CDR3 protein. This sample yields about 8,100 distinct CDR3 sequences, of which roughly 12% are seen a single time; about 16% belongs to the top ten. Specimen collection occurred from a patient whose treatment included neoadjuvant chemotherapy. Receptor source: a human donor with bladder cancer that responded to neoadjuvant chemotherapy. The CDR3 runs from the conserved cysteine through the conserved F or W. D genes are given only for firm matches. Not every row has a clone size; where given, it reads once, few, many or a size class.

J	size	D	V	DNA	CDR3
TRBJ2-3	medium-sized	-	TRBV24-1	TGTGCCACCAGCCCAGGGGAGGCAGATACGCAGTATTTT	CATSPGEADTQYF
TRBJ2-2	-	-	TRBV12-5	TGTGCTAGTGGTTTTAACGGTCAGCACACCGGGGAGCTGTTTTTT	CASGFNGQHTGELFF
TRBJ1-1	-	-	TRBV15	TGTGCCACCAGCAGAGAATGGGGGGGGCCTGAAGCTTTCTTT	CATSREWGGPEAFF
TRBJ2-3	medium-sized	TRBD1	TRBV13	TGTGCCAGCAGCTTAGATGCGTCGAGGGGGCAAGATACGCAGTATTTT	CASSLDASRGQDTQYF
TRBJ2-2	medium-sized	TRBD2	TRBV7-2	TGTGCCAGCAGCCCAACGGGACTAAACACCGGGGAGCTGTTTTTT	CASSPTGLNTGELFF
TRBJ2-2	medium-sized	-	TRBV29-1	TGCAGCCTAACTAGTCGGGACACCGGGGAGCTGTTTTTT	CSLTSRDTGELFF
TRBJ2-1	many	-	TRBV20-1	TGCAGTGCTAGTCCCCTTCGAGGCGGGGAACGCAATGAGCAGTTCTTC	CSASPLRGGERNEQFF
TRBJ2-2	many	-	TRBV7-9	TGTGCCAGCAGCCAACAATCCCGGGACGGATGGCTGTTTTTT	CASSQQSRDGWLFF
TRBJ2-7	medium-sized	-	TRBV7-2	TGTGCCAGCAGCTTTCCTGACAGGATGCGCTACGAGCAGTACTTC	CASSFPDRMRYEQYF
TRBJ1-6	many	-	TRBV5-6	TGTGCCAGCAGCTGGGACGGATTCTCAAATTCACCCCTCCACTTT	CASSWDGFSNSPLHF
TRBJ2-3	-	-	TRBV6-6	TGTGCCAGCAGTTACCGGCGGAGAAACACCACAGATACGCAGTATTTT	CASSYRRRNTTDTQYF
TRBJ1-4	many	-	TRBV30	TGTGCCTGGAGTGTCAAGGAAAAACTGTTTTTT	CAWSVKEKLFF
TRBJ1-2	-	TRBD1	TRBV6-6	TGTGCCAGCAGACCGACAGGGGTCATCAACTATGGCTACACCTTC	CASRPTGVINYGYTF
TRBJ2-5	few	-	TRBV30	TGTGCCTGGAGTGGTTCGGGCGCCCTAGAGACCCAGTACTTC	CAWSGSGALETQYF
TRBJ1-3	-	-	TRBV20-1	TGCAGTGCTCCTGGCGCCTCTGGAAACACCATATATTTT	CSAPGASGNTIYF
TRBJ2-7	many	-	TRBV6-1	TGTGCCAGCAACTTGGCACCCGGCTACGAGCAGTACTTC	CASNLAPGYEQYF
TRBJ1-1	medium-sized	-	TRBV19	TGTGCCAGTAGTATAGATCGGGCACGAACGAGGACTGAAGCTTTCTTT	CASSIDRARTRTEAFF
TRBJ1-5	many	-	TRBV19	TGTGCCAGTAGTATTAACAAGTTTCGGTCGGATCAGCCCCAGCATTTT	CASSINKFRSDQPQHF
TRBJ2-4	many	TRBD1	TRBV5-6	TGTGCCAGCAGCCTTCAGGGACAGGGGGCCAAAAACATTCAGTACTTC	CASSLQGQGAKNIQYF
TRBJ1-2	many	-	TRBV6-5	TGTGCCAGCAGTTACGTGGGGGTAAACTATGGCTACACCTTC	CASSYVGVNYGYTF
TRBJ1-2	-	-	TRBV6-5	TGTGCCAGCATCTCAACGAGGGGTAACTATGGCTACACCTTC	CASISTRGNYGYTF
TRBJ1-1	-	-	TRBV19	TGTGCCAGTAGTATGTTCCAGGAAGCTTTCTTT	CASSMFQEAFF
TRBJ1-5	-	-	TRBV30	TGTGCCTGGACCCCGGGGGGGGCTAGCAATCAGCCCCAGCATTTT	CAWTPGGASNQPQHF
TRBJ2-7	many	TRBD1	TRBV15	TGTGCCACCAGCAGAGATCGGGACAGGGGATACGAGCAGTACTTC	CATSRDRDRGYEQYF
TRBJ1-1	many	-	TRBV19	TGTGCCAGTAGTATCCGGGAAACTGAAGCTTTCTTT	CASSIRETEAFF
TRBJ1-1	medium-sized	-	TRBV29-1	TGCAGCGTTGAAGTCGGGGGCGGGAACACTGAAGCTTTCTTT	CSVEVGGGNTEAFF
TRBJ2-3	many	-	TRBV27	TGTGCCAGCAGTTCCCGCACAGATACGCAGTATTTT	CASSSRTDTQYF
TRBJ2-3	-	-	TRBV4-1	TGCGCCAGCAGCCAAAGTGCGGCAGATACGCAGTATTTT	CASSQSAADTQYF
TRBJ2-5	-	TRBD2	TRBV20-1	TGCAGTGCCACACTAGCGGGGGGGTGGGAGACCCAGTACTTC	CSATLAGGWETQYF
TRBJ1-1	many	-	TRBV15	TGTGCCACCAGCAGAGGGGACGTCCTGGGCGGTGAAGCTTTCTTT	CATSRGDVLGGEAFF
TRBJ1-6	medium-sized	TRBD1	TRBV6-6	TGTGCCAGCAGTTATGCCGGGACAGCCGGGGGTTCACCCCTCCACTTT	CASSYAGTAGGSPLHF
TRBJ2-1	once	TRBD2	TRBV9	TGTGCCAGCAGCAATGAAGCGGGGGGGCTGGGGAATGAGCAGTTCTTC	CASSNEAGGLGNEQFF
TRBJ2-5	large	TRBD2	TRBV6-6	TGTGCCAGCCACCCGGCGGGGGGACAAGAGACCCAGTACTTC	CASHPAGGQETQYF
TRBJ1-4	medium-sized	-	TRBV6-1	TGTGCCAGCCGGGCAGGGGATGAAAAACTGTTTTTT	CASRAGDEKLFF
TRBJ1-3	many	-	TRBV10-3	TGTGCCACACTCATAGGCGGAGGCTTCTCTGGAAACACCATATATTTT	CATLIGGGFSGNTIYF
TRBJ2-1	once	-	TRBV19	TGTGCCAGTAGTACAGGGGGGAGCAGCAATGAGCAGTTCTTC	CASSTGGSSNEQFF
TRBJ2-3	medium-sized	-	TRBV28	TGTGCCAGCAGTTTATTGAGGGGGGGGATAGTTAGCACAGATACGCAGTATTTT	CASSLLRGGIVSTDTQYF
TRBJ2-7	-	TRBD1	TRBV12-3/TRBV12-4	TGTGCCAGCAGACCCGGGACAGGGATCGCCTACGAGCAGTACTTC	CASRPGTGIAYEQYF
TRBJ1-6	medium-sized	TRBD1	TRBV6-1	TGTGCCGGGAAGGGGGACAGGGGGCTCCTAGGGTCACCCCTCCACTTT	CAGKGDRGLLGSPLHF
TRBJ2-5	many	-	TRBV18	TGTGCCAGCTCACCACAGGAACGGGAGACCCAGTACTTC	CASSPQERETQYF
TRBJ1-5	many	-	TRBV10-1	TGCGCCACTTCGGGACTGGGCGATCAGCCCCAGCATTTT	CATSGLGDQPQHF
TRBJ1-4	-	-	TRBV25-1	TGTGCCAGCAGTGAAATAAAAGGGGGTGCAACTAATGAAAAACTGTTTTTT	CASSEIKGGATNEKLFF
TRBJ2-7	many	-	TRBV15	TGTGCCACCAGCAGAACCCGGACGGCCGGCAGGAACGAGCAGTACTTC	CATSRTRTAGRNEQYF
TRBJ1-2	medium-sized	TRBD1	TRBV19	TGTGCCAGTAGTATTCTACAGGGGAACTATGGCTACACCTTC	CASSILQGNYGYTF
TRBJ2-3	medium-sized	-	TRBV19	TGTGCCAGTAAGCCGCCGGGATTACTTAGCACAGATACGCAGTATTTT	CASKPPGLLSTDTQYF
TRBJ1-5	-	TRBD1	TRBV18	TGTGCCAGCTCACCCGGCTGGAGACAGGGAGGGGATCAGCCCCAGCATTTT	CASSPGWRQGGDQPQHF
TRBJ1-4	-	-	TRBV15	TGTGCCACCAGCAGGCCAGGAGGGCCGTCTAATGAAAAACTGTTTTTT	CATSRPGGPSNEKLFF
TRBJ1-1	many	-	TRBV27	TGTGCCAGCAGTTTATCGATGGGAGGGTCGGGCACTGAAGCTTTCTTT	CASSLSMGGSGTEAFF
TRBJ1-5	many	-	TRBV29-1	TGCAGCGTCTCGGACGGGAATCAGCCCCAGCATTTT	CSVSDGNQPQHF
TRBJ1-2	-	-	TRBV27	TGTGCCAGCAGTCGGGACGGCAACTATGGCTACACCTTC	CASSRDGNYGYTF
TRBJ1-2	many	TRBD1	TRBV12-3/TRBV12-4	TGTGCCAGCAGTCGGGTAACAGGGGGCGGTAACTATGGCTACACCTTC	CASSRVTGGGNYGYTF
TRBJ1-1	-	-	TRBV5-6	TGTGCCAGCAGCTTCGTTGCAGGGGCTGAAGCTTTCTTT	CASSFVAGAEAFF
TRBJ2-1	many	TRBD2	TRBV20-1	TGCAGTGCTAGAGATCAGACTAGCGGCAGCCCCACCTCCTACAATGAGCAGTTCTTC	CSARDQTSGSPTSYNEQFF